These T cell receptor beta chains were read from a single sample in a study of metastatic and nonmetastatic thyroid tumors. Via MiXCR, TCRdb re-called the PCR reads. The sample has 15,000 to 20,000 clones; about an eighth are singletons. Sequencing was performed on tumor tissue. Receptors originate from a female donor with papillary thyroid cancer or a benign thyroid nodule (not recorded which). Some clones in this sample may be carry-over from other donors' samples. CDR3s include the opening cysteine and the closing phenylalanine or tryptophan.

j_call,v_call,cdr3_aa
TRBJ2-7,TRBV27,CASSLDRNTYEQYF
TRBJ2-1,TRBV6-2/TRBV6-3,CASSYGTGTKDEQFF
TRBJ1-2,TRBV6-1,CASSDSYGYTF
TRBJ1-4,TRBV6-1,CASSSPGSNEKLFF
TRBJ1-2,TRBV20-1,CSARDNRGWVGGYTF
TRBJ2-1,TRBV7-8,CASSLAAGLYNEQFF
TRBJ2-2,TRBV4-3,CASSQVPAVQTGELFF
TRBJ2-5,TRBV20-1,CSARVEGREETQYF
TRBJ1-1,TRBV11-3,CASSLGTYTEAFF
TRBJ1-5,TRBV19,CASSTGANQPQHF
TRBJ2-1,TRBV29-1,CSVITGTSPNEQFF
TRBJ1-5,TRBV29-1,CSVGGNLNQPQHF
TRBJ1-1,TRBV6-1,CASSFILGDGTESFF
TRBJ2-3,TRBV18,CASSRAAGGNTDTQYF
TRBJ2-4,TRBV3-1,CASSHTGADIQYF
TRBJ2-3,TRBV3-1,CASSQDKLAGVADTQYF
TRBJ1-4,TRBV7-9,CASSLGRGYEKLFF
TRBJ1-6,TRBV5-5,CASNRHGVWNSPLHF
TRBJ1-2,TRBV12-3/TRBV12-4,CASSRTGANGYTF
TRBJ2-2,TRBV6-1,CASSGTGATGELFF
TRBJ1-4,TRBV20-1,CSATSPPANEKLFF
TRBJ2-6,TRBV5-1,CASSLMTSGANVLTF
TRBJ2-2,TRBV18,CASSPDRPPGELFF
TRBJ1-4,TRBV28,CASRPTGGVGEKLFF
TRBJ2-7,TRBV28,CASSFLGSSYEQYF
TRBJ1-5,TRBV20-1,CSARGTGGGFGQPQHF
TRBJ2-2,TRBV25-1,CASSEVFRTGGAMNTGELFF
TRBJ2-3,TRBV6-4,CASSSSPGPGDTQYF
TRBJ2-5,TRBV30,CAWSEGLAGGWRETQYF
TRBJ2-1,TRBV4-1,CASSQDVAVGSEQFF
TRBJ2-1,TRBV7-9,CASSLGAGDHNEQFF
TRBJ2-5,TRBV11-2,CASSLDRLAGQYF
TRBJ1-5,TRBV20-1,CSARAPRGNQPQHF
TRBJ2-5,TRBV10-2,CASSDFGQETQYF
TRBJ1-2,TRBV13,CASSLAVGGVYGYTF
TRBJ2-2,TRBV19,CASSMRGPGTNTGELFF
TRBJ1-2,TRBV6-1,CATIQYGGYTF
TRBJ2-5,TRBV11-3,CASSSVTQYF
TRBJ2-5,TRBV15,CATSTRTRQETQYF
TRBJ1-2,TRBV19,CASSPKGGFDILSRGYTF
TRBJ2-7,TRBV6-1,CASSEGRGPYEQYF
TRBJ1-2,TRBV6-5,CAGSHSSGQNYGYTF
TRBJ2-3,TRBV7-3,CASSPSGDTQYF
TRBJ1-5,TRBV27,CAAGRWGNQPQHF
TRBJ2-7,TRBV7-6,CASSLEEGSYEQYF